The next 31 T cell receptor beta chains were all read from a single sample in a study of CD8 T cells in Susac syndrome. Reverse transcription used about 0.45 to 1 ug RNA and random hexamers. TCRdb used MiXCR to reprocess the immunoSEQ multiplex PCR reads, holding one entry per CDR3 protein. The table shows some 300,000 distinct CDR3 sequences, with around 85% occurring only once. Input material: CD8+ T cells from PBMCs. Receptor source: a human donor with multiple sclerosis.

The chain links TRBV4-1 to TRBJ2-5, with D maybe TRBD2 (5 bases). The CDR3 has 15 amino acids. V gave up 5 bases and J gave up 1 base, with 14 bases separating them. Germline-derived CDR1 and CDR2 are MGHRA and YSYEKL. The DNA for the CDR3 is TGCGCCAGCAGCTATTCGGTCGGGGTCCAAGAGACCCAGTACTTC. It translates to CASSYSVGVQETQYF.

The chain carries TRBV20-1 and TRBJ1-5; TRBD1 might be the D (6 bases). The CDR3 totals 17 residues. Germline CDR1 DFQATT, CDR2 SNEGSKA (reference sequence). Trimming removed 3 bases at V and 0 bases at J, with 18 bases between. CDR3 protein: CSARAPGTSISNQPQHF. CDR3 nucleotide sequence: TGCAGTGCTAGGGCGCCCGGGACATCGATTAGCAATCAGCCCCAGCATTTT.

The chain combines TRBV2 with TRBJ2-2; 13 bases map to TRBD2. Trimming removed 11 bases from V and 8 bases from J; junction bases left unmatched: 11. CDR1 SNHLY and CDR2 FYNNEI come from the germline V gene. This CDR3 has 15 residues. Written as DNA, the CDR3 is TGTGCCGGCCGAGGACTAGCGGGAGACTGGGGGGAGCTGTTTTTT. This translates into CAGRGLAGDWGELFF.

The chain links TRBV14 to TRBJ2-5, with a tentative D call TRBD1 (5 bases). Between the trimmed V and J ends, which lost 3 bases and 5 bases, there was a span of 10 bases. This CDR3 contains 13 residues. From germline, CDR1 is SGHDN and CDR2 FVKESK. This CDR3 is CASSQVNRETQYF. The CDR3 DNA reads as TGTGCCAGCAGCCAGGTGAACAGGGAGACCCAGTACTTC.

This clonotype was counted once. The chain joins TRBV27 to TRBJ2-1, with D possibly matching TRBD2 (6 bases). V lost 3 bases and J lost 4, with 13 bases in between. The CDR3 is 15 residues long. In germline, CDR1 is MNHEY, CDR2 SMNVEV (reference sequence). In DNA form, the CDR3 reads TGTGCCAGCAGTTTGGACGGGAGTAAGTACAATGAGCAGTTCTTC. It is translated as CASSLDGSKYNEQFF.

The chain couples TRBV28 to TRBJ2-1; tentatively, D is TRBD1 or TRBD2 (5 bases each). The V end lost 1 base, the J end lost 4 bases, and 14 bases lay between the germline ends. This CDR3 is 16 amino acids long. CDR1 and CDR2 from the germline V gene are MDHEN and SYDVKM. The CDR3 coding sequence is TGTGCCAGCAGTTTATTAGGAGGACAAAGTTACAATGAGCAGTTCTTC. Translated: CASSLLGGQSYNEQFF.

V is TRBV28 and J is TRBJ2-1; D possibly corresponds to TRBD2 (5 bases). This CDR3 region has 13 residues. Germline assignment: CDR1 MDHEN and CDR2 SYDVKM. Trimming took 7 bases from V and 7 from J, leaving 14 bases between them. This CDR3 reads CASNTRPGNEQFF. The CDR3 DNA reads TGTGCCAGCAATACTCGCCCGGGGAATGAGCAGTTCTTC.

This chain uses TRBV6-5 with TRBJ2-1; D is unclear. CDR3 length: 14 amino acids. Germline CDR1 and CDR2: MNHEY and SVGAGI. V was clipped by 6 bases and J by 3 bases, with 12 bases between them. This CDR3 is CASRFEAFYNEQFF. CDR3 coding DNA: TGTGCCAGCAGGTTTGAAGCGTTCTACAATGAGCAGTTCTTC.

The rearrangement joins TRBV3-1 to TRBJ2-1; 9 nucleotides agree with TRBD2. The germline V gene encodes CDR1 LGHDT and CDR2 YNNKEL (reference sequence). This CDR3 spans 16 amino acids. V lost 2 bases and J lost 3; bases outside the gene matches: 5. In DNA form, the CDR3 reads TGTGCCAGCAGCCAAACTCAAGCGGGAGGCTACAATGAGCAGTTCTTC. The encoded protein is CASSQTQAGGYNEQFF.

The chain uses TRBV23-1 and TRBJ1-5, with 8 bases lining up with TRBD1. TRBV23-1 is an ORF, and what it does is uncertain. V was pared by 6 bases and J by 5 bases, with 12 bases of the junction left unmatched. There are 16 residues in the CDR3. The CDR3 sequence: CASRGTGQGVDQPQHF. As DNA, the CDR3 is TGCGCCAGCAGGGGTACTGGACAGGGTGTGGATCAGCCCCAGCATTTT.

CDR3 nucleotide sequence: TGTGCCAGCGCCAGGACCCGCTTCACCGACGAGCAGTACTTC. Its translation is CASARTRFTDEQYF. The gene calls are TRBV5-6 and TRBJ2-7; D is unclear. Germline-derived CDR1 and CDR2 are SGHDT and YYEEEE. CDR3 length equals 14 residues. V lost 7 bases to trimming and J lost 5 bases, with 19 bases between them.

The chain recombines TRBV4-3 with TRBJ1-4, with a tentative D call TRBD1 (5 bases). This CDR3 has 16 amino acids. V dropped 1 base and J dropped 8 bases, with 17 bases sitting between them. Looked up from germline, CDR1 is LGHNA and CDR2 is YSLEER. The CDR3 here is CASSQGVDRGREKLFF. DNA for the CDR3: TGCGCCAGCAGCCAAGGGGTTGATAGGGGTCGGGAAAAACTGTTTTTT.

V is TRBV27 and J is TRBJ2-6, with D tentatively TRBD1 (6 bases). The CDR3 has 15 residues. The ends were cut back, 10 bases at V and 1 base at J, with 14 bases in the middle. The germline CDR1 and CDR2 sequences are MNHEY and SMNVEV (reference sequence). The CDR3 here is CATNPTGSGANVLTF. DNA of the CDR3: TGTGCCACCAACCCAACAGGGTCTGGGGCCAACGTCCTGACTTTC.

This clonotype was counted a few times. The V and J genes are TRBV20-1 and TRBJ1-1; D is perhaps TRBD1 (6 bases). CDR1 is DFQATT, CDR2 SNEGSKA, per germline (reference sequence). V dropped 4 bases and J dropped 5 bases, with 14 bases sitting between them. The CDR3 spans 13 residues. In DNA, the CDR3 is TGCAGTGCTACACACAGGGAAGGGACTGAAGCTTTCTTT. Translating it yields CSATHREGTEAFF.

CDR3 DNA sequence: TGTGCCAGCAGCGATCTCTATGACAGGAACGACGAGCAGTACTTC. Amino acids: CASSDLYDRNDEQYF. The rearrangement joins TRBV7-9 to TRBJ2-7, with D perhaps matching TRBD1 (6 bases). The V gene's germline CDR1 is SEHNR and CDR2 FQNEAQ (reference sequence). CDR3 size: 15 residues. Trimming removed 5 bases from V and 5 bases from J, with 19 bases in between. The variable domain in full, with the rest retrieved from reference TRBV7-9 and TRBJ2-7, is DTGVSQNPRHKITKRGQNVTFRCDPISEHNRLYWYRQTLGQGPEFLTYFQNEAQLEKSRLLSDRFSAERPKGSFSTLEIQRTEQGDSAMYLCASSDLYDRNDEQYFGPGTRLTVT.

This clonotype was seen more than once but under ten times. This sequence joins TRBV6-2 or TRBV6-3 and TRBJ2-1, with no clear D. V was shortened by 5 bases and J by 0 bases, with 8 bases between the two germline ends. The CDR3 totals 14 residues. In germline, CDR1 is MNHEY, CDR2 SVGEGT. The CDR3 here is CASSPLSSYNEQFF. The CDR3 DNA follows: TGTGCCAGCAGTCCGTTAAGCTCCTACAATGAGCAGTTCTTC.

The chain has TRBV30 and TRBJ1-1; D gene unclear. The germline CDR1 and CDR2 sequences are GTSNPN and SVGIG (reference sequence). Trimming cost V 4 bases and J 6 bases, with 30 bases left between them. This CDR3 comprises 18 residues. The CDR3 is CAWNTLGWMGDVTAEAFF. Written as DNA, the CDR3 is TGTGCCTGGAACACACTAGGATGGATGGGCGACGTCACTGCTGAAGCTTTCTTT.

In nucleotides, the CDR3 is TGCAGCGTTGAAGCATCGGGGGGCAGCTACGAGCAGTACTTC. It yields the protein CSVEASGGSYEQYF. The chain employs TRBV29-1 and TRBJ2-7; tentatively, D is TRBD2 (7 bases). This CDR3 has 14 amino acids. V gave up 1 base and J gave up 3 bases, with 13 bases separating them. CDR1 is SQVTM, CDR2 ANQGSEA, per germline.

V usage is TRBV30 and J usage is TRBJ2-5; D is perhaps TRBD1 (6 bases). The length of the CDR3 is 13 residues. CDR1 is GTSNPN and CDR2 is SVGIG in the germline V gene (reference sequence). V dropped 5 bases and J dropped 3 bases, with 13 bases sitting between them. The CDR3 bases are TGTGCCTGGGATTATACAGGGAAAGAGACCCAGTACTTC. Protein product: CAWDYTGKETQYF.

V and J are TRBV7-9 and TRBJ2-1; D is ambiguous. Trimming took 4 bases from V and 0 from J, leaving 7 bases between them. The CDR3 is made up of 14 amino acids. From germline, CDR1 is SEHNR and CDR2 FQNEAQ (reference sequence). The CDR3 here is CASSSLLSYNEQFF. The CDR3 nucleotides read TGTGCCAGCAGCTCCCTGCTCTCCTACAATGAGCAGTTCTTC. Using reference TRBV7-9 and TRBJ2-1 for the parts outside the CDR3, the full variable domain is DTGVSQNPRHKITKRGQNVTFRCDPISEHNRLYWYRQTLGQGPEFLTYFQNEAQLEKSRLLSDRFSAERPKGSFSTLEIQRTEQGDSAMYLCASSSLLSYNEQFFGPGTRLTVL.

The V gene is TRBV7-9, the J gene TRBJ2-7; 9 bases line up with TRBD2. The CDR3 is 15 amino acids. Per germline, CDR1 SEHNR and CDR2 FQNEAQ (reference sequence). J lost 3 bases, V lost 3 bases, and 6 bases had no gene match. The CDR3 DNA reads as TGTGCCAGCAGCTTCCCGAGACTAGCGGACTACGAGCAGTACTTC. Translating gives CASSFPRLADYEQYF.

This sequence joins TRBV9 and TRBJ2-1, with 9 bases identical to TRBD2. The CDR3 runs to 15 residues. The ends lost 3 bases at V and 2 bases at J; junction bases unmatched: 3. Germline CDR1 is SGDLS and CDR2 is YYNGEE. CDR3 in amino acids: CASSGSGSPYNEQFF. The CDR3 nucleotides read TGTGCCAGCAGCGGTAGCGGGAGCCCCTACAATGAGCAGTTCTTC.

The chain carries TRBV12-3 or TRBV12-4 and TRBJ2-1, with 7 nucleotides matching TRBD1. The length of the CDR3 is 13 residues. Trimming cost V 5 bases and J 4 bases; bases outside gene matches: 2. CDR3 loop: CASSPGQYNEQFF. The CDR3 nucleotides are TGTGCCAGCAGTCCGGGACAGTACAATGAGCAGTTCTTC.

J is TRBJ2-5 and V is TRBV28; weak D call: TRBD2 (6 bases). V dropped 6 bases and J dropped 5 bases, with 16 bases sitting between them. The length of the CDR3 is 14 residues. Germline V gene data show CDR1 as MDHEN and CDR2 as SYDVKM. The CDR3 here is CASRATSPWETQYF. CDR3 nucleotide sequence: TGTGCCAGCAGGGCGACTAGTCCTTGGGAGACCCAGTACTTC.

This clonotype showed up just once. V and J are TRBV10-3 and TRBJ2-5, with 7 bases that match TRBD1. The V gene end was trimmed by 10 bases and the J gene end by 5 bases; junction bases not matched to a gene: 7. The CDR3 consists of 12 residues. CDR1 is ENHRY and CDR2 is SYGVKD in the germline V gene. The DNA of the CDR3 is TGTGCCACCAGAGGGGGCTGGGAGACCCAGTACTTC. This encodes CATRGGWETQYF.

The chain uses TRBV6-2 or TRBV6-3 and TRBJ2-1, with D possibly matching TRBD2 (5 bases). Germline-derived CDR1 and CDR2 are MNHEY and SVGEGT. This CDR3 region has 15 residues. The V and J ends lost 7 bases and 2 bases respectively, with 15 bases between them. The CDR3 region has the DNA TGTGCCAGCACTACCGGACTCCTCCCCTACAATGAGCAGTTCTTC. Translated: CASTTGLLPYNEQFF.

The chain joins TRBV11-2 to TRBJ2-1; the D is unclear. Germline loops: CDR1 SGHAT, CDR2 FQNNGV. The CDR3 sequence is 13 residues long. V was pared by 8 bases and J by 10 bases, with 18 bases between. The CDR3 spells CASLLLGSGEQFF. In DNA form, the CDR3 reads TGTGCCAGCCTCCTCCTGGGCTCCGGCGAGCAGTTCTTC. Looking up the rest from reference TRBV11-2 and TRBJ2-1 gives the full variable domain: EAGVAQSPRYKIIEKRQSVAFWCNPISGHATLYWYQQILGQGPKLLIQFQNNGVVDDSQLPKDRFSAERLKGVDSTLKIQPAKLEDSAVYLCASLLLGSGEQFFGPGTRLTVL.

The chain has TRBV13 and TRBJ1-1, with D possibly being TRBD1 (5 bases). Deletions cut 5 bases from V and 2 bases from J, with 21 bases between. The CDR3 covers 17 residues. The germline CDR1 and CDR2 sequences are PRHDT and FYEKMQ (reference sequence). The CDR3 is CASSKGELGGTNTEAFF. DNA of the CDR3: TGTGCCAGCAGCAAGGGAGAGTTGGGAGGGACCAACACTGAAGCTTTCTTT.

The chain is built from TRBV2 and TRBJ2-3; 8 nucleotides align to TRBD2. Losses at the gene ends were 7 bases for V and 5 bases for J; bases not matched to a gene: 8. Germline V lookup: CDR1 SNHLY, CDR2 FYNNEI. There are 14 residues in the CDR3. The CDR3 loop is CASTWREVRDTQYF. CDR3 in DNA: TGTGCCAGCACGTGGCGGGAGGTTAGAGATACGCAGTATTTT.

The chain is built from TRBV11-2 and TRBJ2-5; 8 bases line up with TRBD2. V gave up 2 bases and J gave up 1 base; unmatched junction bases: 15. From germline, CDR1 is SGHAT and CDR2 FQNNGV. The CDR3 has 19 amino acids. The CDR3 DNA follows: TGTGCCAGCAGCTTACCGGGAGGGGTAGGTGTTAGGATCCAAGAGACCCAGTACTTC. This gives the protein CASSLPGGVGVRIQETQYF. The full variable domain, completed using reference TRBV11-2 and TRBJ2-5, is EAGVAQSPRYKIIEKRQSVAFWCNPISGHATLYWYQQILGQGPKLLIQFQNNGVVDDSQLPKDRFSAERLKGVDSTLKIQPAKLEDSAVYLCASSLPGGVGVRIQETQYFGPGTRLLVL.

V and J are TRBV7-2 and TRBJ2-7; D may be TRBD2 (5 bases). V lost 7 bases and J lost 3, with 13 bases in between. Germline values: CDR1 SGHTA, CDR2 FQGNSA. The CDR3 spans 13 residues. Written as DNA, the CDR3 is TGTGCCAGCATCCGGGAAATCCGCTACGAGCAGTACTTC. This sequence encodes CASIREIRYEQYF.